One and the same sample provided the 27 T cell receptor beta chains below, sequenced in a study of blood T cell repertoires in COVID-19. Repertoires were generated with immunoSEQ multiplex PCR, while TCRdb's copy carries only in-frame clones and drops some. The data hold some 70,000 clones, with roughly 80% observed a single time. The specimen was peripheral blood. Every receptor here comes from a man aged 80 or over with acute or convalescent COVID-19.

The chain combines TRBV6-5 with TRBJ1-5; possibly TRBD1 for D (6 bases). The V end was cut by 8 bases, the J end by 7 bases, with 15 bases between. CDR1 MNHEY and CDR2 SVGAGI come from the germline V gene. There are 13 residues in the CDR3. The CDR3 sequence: CASGPTGNQPQHF. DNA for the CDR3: TGTGCCAGCGGGCCAACAGGGAACCAGCCCCAGCATTTT.

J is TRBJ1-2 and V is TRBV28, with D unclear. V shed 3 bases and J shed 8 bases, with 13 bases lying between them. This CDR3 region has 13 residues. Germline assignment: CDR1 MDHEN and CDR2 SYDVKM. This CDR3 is CASSFVSPRGYTF. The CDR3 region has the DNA TGTGCCAGCAGTTTCGTCTCCCCGCGCGGCTACACCTTC.

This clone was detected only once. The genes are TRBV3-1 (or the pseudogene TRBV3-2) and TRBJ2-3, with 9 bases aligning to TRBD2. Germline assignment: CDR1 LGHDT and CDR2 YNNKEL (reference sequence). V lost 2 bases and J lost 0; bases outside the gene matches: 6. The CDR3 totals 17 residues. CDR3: CASSQPRTSVSTDTQYF. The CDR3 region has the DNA TGTGCCAGCAGCCAACCCAGGACTAGCGTCAGCACAGATACGCAGTATTTT.

CDR3 residues: CASSAATGYGYTF. The CDR3 DNA reads TGTGCCAGCAGTGCAGCAACGGGGTATGGCTACACCTTC. The chain has TRBV2 and TRBJ1-2; D call uncertain. CDR1 is SNHLY and CDR2 is FYNNEI in the germline V gene. There are 13 residues in the CDR3. V was trimmed by 4 bases and J by 5 bases, leaving 11 bases between them. Full variable domain (outside the CDR3, taken from reference TRBV2 and TRBJ1-2): EPEVTQTPSHQVTQMGQEVILRCVPISNHLYFYWYRQILGQKVEFLVSFYNNEISEKSEIFDDQFSVERPDGSNFTLKIRSTKLEDSAMYFCASSAATGYGYTFGSGTRLTVV.

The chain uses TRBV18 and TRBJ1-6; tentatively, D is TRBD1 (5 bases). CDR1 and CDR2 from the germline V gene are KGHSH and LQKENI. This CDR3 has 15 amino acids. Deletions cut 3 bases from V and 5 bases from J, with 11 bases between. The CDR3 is CASSPSGRDNSPLHF. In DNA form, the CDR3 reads TGTGCCAGCTCACCTTCGGGCAGGGATAATTCACCCCTCCACTTT. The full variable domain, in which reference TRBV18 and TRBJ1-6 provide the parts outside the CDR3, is NAGVMQNPRHLVRRRGQEARLRCSPMKGHSHVYWYRQLPEEGLKFMVYLQKENIIDESGMPKERFSAEFPKEGPSILRIQQVVRGDSAAYFCASSPSGRDNSPLHFGNGTRLTVT.

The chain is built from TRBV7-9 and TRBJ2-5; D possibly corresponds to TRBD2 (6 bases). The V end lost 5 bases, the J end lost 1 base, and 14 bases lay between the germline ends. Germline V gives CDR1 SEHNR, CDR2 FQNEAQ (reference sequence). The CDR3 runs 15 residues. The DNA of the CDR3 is TGTGCCAGCAGCCTCTCCATCGGGGGCCAAGAGACCCAGTACTTC. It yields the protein CASSLSIGGQETQYF.

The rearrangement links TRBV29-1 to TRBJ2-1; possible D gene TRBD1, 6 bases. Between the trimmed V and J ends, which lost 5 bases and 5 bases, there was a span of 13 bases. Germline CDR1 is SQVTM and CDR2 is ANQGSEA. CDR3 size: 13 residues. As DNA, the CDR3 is TGCAGCGTTTCCGGGACATTAAACAATGAGCAGTTCTTC. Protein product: CSVSGTLNNEQFF.

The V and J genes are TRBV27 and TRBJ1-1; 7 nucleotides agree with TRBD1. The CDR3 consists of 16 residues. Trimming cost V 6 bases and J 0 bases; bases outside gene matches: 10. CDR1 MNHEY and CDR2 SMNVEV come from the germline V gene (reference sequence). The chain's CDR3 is CASRGTAYNMNTEAFF. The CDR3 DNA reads TGTGCCAGCAGGGGGACAGCCTACAACATGAACACTGAAGCTTTCTTT.

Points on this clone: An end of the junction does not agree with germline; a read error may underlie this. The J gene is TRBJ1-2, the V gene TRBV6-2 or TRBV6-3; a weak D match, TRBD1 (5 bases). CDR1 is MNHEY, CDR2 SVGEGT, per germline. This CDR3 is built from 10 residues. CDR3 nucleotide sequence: TGTGCCAGCAGTTCCTCTCCCAGGGCTTTC. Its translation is CASSSSPRAF.

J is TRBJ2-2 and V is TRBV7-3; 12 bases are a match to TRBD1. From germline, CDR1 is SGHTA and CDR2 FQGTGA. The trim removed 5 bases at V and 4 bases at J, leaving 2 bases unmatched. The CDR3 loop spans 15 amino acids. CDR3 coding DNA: TGTGCCAGCAGCACGGGACAGGGGGCCACCGGGGAGCTGTTTTTT. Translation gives CASSTGQGATGELFF.

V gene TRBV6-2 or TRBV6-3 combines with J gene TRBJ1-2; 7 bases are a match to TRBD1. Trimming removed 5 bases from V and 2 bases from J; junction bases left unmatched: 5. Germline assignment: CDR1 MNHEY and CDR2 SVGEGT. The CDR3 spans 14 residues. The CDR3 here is CASSPVQGNYGYTF. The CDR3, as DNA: TGTGCCAGCAGTCCCGTACAGGGGAACTATGGCTACACCTTC.

The CDR3 is CASSFQGGEKLFF. The DNA of the CDR3 is TGTGCCAGCAGCTTCCAGGGTGGCGAAAAACTGTTTTTT. The chain has TRBV5-4 and TRBJ1-4; tentatively, D is TRBD1 (5 bases). Trimming cost V 2 bases and J 8 bases, with 10 bases left between them. The CDR3 has 13 amino acids. The germline gives CDR1 SGHNT, CDR2 YYREEE (reference sequence).

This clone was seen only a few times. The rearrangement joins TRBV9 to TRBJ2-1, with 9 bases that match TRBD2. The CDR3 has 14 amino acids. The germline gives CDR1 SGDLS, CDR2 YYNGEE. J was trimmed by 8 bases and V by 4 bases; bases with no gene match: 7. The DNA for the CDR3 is TGTGCCAGCAGCCCTAGCGGGATAGGCGATGAGCAGTTCTTC. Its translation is CASSPSGIGDEQFF.

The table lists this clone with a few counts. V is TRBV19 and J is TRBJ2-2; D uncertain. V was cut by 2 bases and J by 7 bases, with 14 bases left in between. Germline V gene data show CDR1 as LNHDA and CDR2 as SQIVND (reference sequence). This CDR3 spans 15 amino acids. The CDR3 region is CASSISSRGIGELFF. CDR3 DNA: TGTGCCAGTAGTATAAGCTCCCGCGGAATCGGGGAGCTGTTTTTT. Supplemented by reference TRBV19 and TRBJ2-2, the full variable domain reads DGGITQSPKYLFRKEGQNVTLSCEQNLNHDAMYWYRQDPGQGLRLIYYSQIVNDFQKGDIAEGYSVSREKKESFPLTVTSAQKNPTAFYLCASSISSRGIGELFFGEGSRLTVL.

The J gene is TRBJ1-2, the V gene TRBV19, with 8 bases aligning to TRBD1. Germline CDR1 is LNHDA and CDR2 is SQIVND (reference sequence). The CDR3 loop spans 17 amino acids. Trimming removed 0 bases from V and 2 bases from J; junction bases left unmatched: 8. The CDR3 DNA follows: TGTGCCAGTAGTATAGATCTAGCCAGGGGGCCCAACTATGGCTACACCTTC. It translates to CASSIDLARGPNYGYTF.

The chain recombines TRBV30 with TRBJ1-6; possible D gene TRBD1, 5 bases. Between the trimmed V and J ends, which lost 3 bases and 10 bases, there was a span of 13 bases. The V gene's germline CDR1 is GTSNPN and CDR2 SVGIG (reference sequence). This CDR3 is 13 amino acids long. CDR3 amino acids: CAWRGGVKSPLHF. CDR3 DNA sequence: TGTGCCTGGAGGGGGGGTGTGAAGTCACCCCTCCACTTT.

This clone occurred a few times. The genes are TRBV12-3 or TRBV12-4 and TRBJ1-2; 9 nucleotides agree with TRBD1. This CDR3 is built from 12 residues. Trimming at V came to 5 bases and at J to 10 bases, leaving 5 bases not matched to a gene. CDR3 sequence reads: CASSTGGPVYTF. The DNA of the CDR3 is TGTGCCAGCAGTACAGGGGGCCCCGTCTACACCTTC.

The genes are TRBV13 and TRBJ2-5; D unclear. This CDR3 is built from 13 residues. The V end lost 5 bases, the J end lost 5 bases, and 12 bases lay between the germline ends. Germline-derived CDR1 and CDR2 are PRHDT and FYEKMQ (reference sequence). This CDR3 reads CASSPRPRETQYF. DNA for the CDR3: TGTGCCAGCAGCCCGCGACCCAGGGAGACCCAGTACTTC.

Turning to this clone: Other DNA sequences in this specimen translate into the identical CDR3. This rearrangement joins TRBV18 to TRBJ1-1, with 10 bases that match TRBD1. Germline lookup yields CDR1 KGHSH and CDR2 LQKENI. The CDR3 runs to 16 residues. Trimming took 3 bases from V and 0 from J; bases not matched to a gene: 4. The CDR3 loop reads CASSPRTGGMNTEAFF. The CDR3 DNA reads TGTGCCAGCTCACCCCGGACAGGGGGGATGAACACTGAAGCTTTCTTT. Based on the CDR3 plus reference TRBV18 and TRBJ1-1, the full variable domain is NAGVMQNPRHLVRRRGQEARLRCSPMKGHSHVYWYRQLPEEGLKFMVYLQKENIIDESGMPKERFSAEFPKEGPSILRIQQVVRGDSAAYFCASSPRTGGMNTEAFFGQGTRLTVV.

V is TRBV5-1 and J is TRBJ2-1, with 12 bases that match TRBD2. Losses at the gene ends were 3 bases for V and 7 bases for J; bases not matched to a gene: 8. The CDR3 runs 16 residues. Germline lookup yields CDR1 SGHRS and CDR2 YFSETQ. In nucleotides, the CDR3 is TGCGCCAGCAGCTCTACTAGCGGGAGGACGGGGAATGAGCAGTTCTTC. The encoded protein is CASSSTSGRTGNEQFF.

The CDR3: CASSPHTGQPQHF. CDR3 nucleotide sequence: TGTGCCAGCAGCCCCCACACAGGTCAGCCCCAGCATTTT. The rearrangement links TRBV11-2 to TRBJ1-5, with D tentatively TRBD1 (5 bases). Germline loops: CDR1 SGHAT, CDR2 FQNNGV. The CDR3 has 13 amino acids. The V gene lost 5 bases and the J gene lost 6 bases, with 11 bases spanning the gap.

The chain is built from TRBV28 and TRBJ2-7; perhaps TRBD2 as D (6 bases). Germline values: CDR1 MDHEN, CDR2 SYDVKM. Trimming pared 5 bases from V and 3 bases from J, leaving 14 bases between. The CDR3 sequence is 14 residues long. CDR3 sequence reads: CASSAYRELYEQYF. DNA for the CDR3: TGTGCCAGCAGTGCCTACCGGGAGCTCTACGAGCAGTACTTC. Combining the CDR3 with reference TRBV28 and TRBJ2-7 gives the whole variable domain DVKVTQSSRYLVKRTGEKVFLECVQDMDHENMFWYRQDPGLGLRLIYFSYDVKMKEKGDIPEGYSVSREKKERFSLILESASTNQTSMYLCASSAYRELYEQYFGPGTRLTVT.

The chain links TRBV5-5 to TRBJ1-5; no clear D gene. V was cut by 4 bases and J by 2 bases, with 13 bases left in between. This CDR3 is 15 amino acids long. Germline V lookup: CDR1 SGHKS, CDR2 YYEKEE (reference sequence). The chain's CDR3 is CASSLYREGNQPQHF. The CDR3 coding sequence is TGTGCCAGCAGCCTTTATAGGGAGGGCAATCAGCCCCAGCATTTT.

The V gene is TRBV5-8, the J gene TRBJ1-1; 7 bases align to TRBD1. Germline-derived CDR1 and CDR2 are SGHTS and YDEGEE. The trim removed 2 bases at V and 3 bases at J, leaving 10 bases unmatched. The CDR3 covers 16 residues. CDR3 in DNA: TGTGCCAGCAGCTTATCGGGGACAGCGTCGTACACTGAAGCTTTCTTT. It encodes CASSLSGTASYTEAFF.

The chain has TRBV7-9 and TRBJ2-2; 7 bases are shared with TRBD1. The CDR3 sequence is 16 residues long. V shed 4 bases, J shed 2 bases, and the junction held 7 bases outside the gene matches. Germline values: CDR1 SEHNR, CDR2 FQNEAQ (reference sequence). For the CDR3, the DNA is TGTGCCAGCAGCTCTTACGGGACAGTTAACACCGGGGAGCTGTTTTTT. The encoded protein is CASSSYGTVNTGELFF.

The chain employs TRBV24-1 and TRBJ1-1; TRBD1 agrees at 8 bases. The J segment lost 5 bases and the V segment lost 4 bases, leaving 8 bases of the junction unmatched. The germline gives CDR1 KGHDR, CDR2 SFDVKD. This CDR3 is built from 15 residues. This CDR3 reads CATSDQGTGKTEAFF. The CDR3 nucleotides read TGTGCCACCAGTGACCAGGGGACAGGTAAGACTGAAGCTTTCTTT.

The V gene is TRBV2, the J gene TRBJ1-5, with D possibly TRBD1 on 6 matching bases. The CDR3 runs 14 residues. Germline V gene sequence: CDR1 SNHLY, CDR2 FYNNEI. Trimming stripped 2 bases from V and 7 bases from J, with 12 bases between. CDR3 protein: CASSERQAEQPQHF. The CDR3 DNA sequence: TGTGCCAGCAGTGAACGACAGGCTGAACAGCCCCAGCATTTT.